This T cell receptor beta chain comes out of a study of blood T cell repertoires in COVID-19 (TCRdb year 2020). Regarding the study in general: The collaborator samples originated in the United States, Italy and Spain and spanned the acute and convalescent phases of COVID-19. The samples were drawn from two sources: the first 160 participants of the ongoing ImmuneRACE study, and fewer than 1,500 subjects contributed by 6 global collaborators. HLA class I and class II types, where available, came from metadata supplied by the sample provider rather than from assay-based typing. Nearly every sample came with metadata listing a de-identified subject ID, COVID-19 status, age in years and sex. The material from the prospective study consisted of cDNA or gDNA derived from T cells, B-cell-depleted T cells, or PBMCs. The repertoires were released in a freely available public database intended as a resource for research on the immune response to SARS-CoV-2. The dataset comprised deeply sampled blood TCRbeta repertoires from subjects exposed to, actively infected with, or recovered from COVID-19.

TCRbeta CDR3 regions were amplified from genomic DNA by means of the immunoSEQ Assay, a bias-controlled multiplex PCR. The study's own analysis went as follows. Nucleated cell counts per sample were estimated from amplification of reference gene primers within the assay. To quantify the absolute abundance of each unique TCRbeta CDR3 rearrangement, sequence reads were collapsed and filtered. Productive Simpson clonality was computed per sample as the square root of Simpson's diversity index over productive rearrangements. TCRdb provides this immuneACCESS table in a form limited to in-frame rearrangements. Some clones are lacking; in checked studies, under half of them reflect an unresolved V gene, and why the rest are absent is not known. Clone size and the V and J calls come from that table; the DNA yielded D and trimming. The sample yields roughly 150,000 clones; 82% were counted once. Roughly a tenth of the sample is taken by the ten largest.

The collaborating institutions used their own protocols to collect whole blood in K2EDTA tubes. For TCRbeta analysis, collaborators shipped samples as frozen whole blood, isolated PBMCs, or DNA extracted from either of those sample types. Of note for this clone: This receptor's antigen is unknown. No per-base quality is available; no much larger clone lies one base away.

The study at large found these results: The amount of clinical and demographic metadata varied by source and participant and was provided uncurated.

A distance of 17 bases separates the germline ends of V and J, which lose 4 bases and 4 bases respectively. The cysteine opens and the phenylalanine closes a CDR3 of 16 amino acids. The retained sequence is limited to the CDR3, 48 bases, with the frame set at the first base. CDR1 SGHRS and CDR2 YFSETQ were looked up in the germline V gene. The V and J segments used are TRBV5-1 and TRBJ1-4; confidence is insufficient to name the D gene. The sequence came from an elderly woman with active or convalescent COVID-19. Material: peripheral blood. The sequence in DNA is TGCGCCAGCAGCCTCCCCAGCGGTGGTGATAATGAAAAACTGTTTTTT. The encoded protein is CASSLPSGGDNEKLFF. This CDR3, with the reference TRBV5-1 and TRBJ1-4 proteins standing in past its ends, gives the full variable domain KAGVTQTPRYLIKTRGQQVTLSCSPISGHRSVSWYQQTPGQGLQFLFEYFSETQRNKGNFPGRFSGRQFSNSRSEMNVSTLELGDSALYLCASSLPSGGDNEKLFFGSGTQLSVL.